Presented here are 26 T cell receptor beta chains from one specimen sequenced in a study of tumor T cells in aggressive B-cell lymphoma (dated by TCRdb to about 2017). The library was obtained by the immunoSEQ multiplex PCR assay. What TCRdb holds here is the immuneACCESS table cut down to in-frame rearrangements. Part of the clones is not present; checked against another copy, under half of the missing clones reflect an unresolved V gene, and the others are unexplained. The sample table shows over 800 clones, and roughly 80% are seen once. The ten largest account for 9% to 10% of the sample. Sequencing input: tumor tissue. The origin of the receptors is an adult with diffuse large B cell lymphoma.

The chain employs TRBV29-1 and TRBJ1-2, with 7 bases identical to TRBD1. The CDR3 is 12 amino acids. V lost 5 bases to trimming and J lost 8 bases; unmatched junction nucleotides: 8. From germline, CDR1 is SQVTM and CDR2 ANQGSEA. DNA of the CDR3: TGCAGCGTTCGGGACAGTGGAGAAGGCTACACCTTC. The encoded protein is CSVRDSGEGYTF.

The chain uses TRBV9 and TRBJ2-5; D may be TRBD2 (5 bases). Trimming left V 0 bases short and J 4 bases short, with 7 bases between. The CDR3 is 13 amino acids. Germline values: CDR1 SGDLS, CDR2 YYNGEE. The CDR3: CASSVVGRETQYF. The CDR3 nucleotides are TGTGCCAGCAGCGTAGTGGGGAGAGAGACCCAGTACTTC.

J is TRBJ1-1 and V is TRBV4-3; D possibly corresponds to TRBD1 (6 bases). In germline, CDR1 is LGHNA, CDR2 YSLEER. The CDR3 covers 14 residues. V dropped 4 bases and J dropped 5 bases, with 14 bases sitting between them. CDR3: CASSPVRGATEAFF. CDR3 DNA: TGCGCCAGCAGCCCCGTACGGGGGGCTACTGAAGCTTTCTTT.

This clone has only one observation. The chain employs TRBV20-1 and TRBJ2-3, with D tentatively TRBD1 (5 bases). This CDR3 comprises 11 residues. Per germline, CDR1 DFQATT and CDR2 SNEGSKA (reference sequence). CDR3 sequence (DNA): TGCAGCGCGGACAACACAGATACGCAGTATTTT. This gives the protein CSADNTDTQYF.

The rearrangement uses TRBV13 and TRBJ2-5; TRBD2 is a possible D gene (5 bases). With 2 bases removed from V and 4 bases from J, the gap between germline ends came to 14 bases. This CDR3 region has 15 residues. Per germline, CDR1 PRHDT and CDR2 FYEKMQ (reference sequence). CDR3 residues: CASSLLGRGGETQYF. The CDR3 nucleotides read TGTGCCAGCAGCTTACTCGGCAGAGGAGGAGAGACCCAGTACTTC.

J is TRBJ1-3 and V is TRBV19; D remains unclear. Germline loops: CDR1 LNHDA, CDR2 SQIVND (reference sequence). The CDR3 covers 14 residues. V shed 3 bases and J shed 2 bases, with 8 bases lying between them. The CDR3: CASSILFAGNTIYF. The CDR3 coding sequence is TGTGCCAGTAGTATCCTCTTCGCTGGAAACACCATATATTTT.

In DNA form, the CDR3 reads TGCAGCGCGGGAGGCGGGGTTAACTTTCAGACCGGGGAGCTGTTTTTT. Translating it yields CSAGGGVNFQTGELFF. The rearrangement links TRBV29-1 to TRBJ2-2; 7 positions match TRBD2. V was clipped by 7 bases and J by 5 bases; unmatched bases: 16. From germline, CDR1 is SQVTM and CDR2 ANQGSEA. CDR3 length: 16 amino acids.

The genes are TRBV28 and TRBJ2-7, with D maybe TRBD2 (5 bases). Germline assignment: CDR1 MDHEN and CDR2 SYDVKM. The CDR3 runs to 15 residues. Trimming pared 2 bases from V and 3 bases from J, leaving 14 bases between. CDR3 DNA sequence: TGTGCCAGCAGTTTAACCTCGACGGGGAACTACGAGCAGTACTTC. Its translation is CASSLTSTGNYEQYF.

V gene TRBV19 combines with J gene TRBJ2-7; 9 positions agree with TRBD2. CDR3 length: 15 residues. J was trimmed by 0 bases and V by 0 bases; bases with no gene match: 0. The germline V gene encodes CDR1 LNHDA and CDR2 SQIVND (reference sequence). The CDR3 sequence: CASSIERGGSYEQYF. In nucleotides, the CDR3 is TGTGCCAGTAGTATAGAGCGGGGGGGCTCCTACGAGCAGTACTTC.

The chain links TRBV7-9 to TRBJ1-2; D is unresolved. Trimming took off 5 bases at V and 0 bases at J, with 10 bases between the two ends. The CDR3 loop spans 14 amino acids. CDR1 is SEHNR and CDR2 is FQNEAQ in the germline V gene (reference sequence). The CDR3 DNA is TGTGCCAGCAGCCCGCCGGTGACTAACTATGGCTACACCTTC. This gives the protein CASSPPVTNYGYTF.

The chain carries TRBV11-2 and TRBJ1-1; 10 positions agree with TRBD1. Losses at the gene ends were 0 bases for V and 4 bases for J; bases not matched to a gene: 2. The CDR3 contains 15 residues. Germline lookup yields CDR1 SGHAT and CDR2 FQNNGV. The CDR3 sequence: CASSLEGTGVTEAFF. The CDR3 DNA reads TGTGCCAGCAGCTTAGAGGGGACAGGGGTCACTGAAGCTTTCTTT. Complete variable domain (other parts from reference TRBV11-2 and TRBJ1-1): EAGVAQSPRYKIIEKRQSVAFWCNPISGHATLYWYQQILGQGPKLLIQFQNNGVVDDSQLPKDRFSAERLKGVDSTLKIQPAKLEDSAVYLCASSLEGTGVTEAFFGQGTRLTVV.

The CDR3 reads CASSLNPRETQYF. The CDR3 DNA follows: TGTGCCAGCAGCTTAAACCCCCGGGAGACCCAGTACTTC. The rearrangement joins TRBV7-3 to TRBJ2-5; no reliable D call. V was pared by 1 base and J by 5 bases, with 8 bases between. The CDR3 runs 13 residues. Germline CDR1 is SGHTA and CDR2 is FQGTGA.

The chain recombines TRBV6-5 with TRBJ2-1; possibly TRBD2 for D (6 bases). The CDR3 extends over 14 amino acids. Trimming took 8 bases from V and 2 from J, leaving 13 bases between them. The germline V gene has CDR1 MNHEY and CDR2 SVGAGI. The CDR3 bases are TGTGCCAGCGGCGGGGCGGGCCCCTACAATGAGCAGTTCTTC. Residues: CASGGAGPYNEQFF.

The chain links TRBV28 to TRBJ2-7; 10 positions match TRBD1. CDR3 length: 16 amino acids. Per germline, CDR1 MDHEN and CDR2 SYDVKM. V lost 5 bases, J lost 3 bases, and 10 bases stayed unmatched. CDR3 DNA: TGTGCCAGCAGTGGGGGGGGGACAGGGGTCTACTACGAGCAGTACTTC. This encodes CASSGGGTGVYYEQYF.

The chain uses TRBV28 and TRBJ2-5; the D gene is possibly TRBD1 (5 bases). The J call may not be correct, given that the DNA end is closer to TRBJ2-7. Looked up from germline, CDR1 is MDHEN and CDR2 is SYDVKM. There are 14 residues in the CDR3. The CDR3 DNA follows: TGTGCCAGCAGTTTTTTGCAGGGCACCTACGAGCAGTACTTC. Translated, it gives CASSFLQGTYEQYF.

CDR3: CASDRTPGLADNEQFF. CDR3 sequence (DNA): TGTGCCAGCGACAGGACTCCGGGACTAGCCGACAATGAGCAGTTCTTC. The V call is TRBV11-2, the J call TRBJ2-1; 9 positions match TRBD2. Germline CDR1 SGHAT, CDR2 FQNNGV. The length of the CDR3 is 16 residues. The V gene end was trimmed by 8 bases and the J gene end by 5 bases; junction bases not matched to a gene: 13.

Worth noting for this clone: One end of the junction fails to match germline, which may point to a read error. Other nucleotide sequences from this sample produce the same CDR3. The gene calls are TRBV27 and TRBJ2-7; D is possibly TRBD1 (5 bases). Germline lookup yields CDR1 MNHEY and CDR2 SMNVEV (reference sequence). The CDR3 runs 13 residues. This CDR3 reads CASSSPQAPEQYF. CDR3 DNA: TGTGCCAGCAGTTCACCACAGGCGCCCGAGCAGTATTTC.

The DNA of the CDR3 is TGTGCCAGCAGCCTAGACAGTGTTTCGTTACCCCTCCACTTT. Protein: CASSLDSVSLPLHF. The rearrangement links TRBV7-6 to TRBJ1-6; tentatively, D is TRBD1 (5 bases). Germline CDR1 and CDR2: SGHVS and FNYEAQ. The CDR3 is 14 amino acids. V shed 5 bases and J shed 12 bases, with 17 bases lying between them.

This sequence joins TRBV6-4 and TRBJ2-1, with a possible D match to TRBD2 (5 bases). Germline V gives CDR1 MRHNA, CDR2 SNTAGT. V lost 4 bases to trimming and J lost 0 bases, with 13 bases between them. The CDR3 sequence is 16 residues long. CDR3 residues: CASSVVGLSSYNEQFF. DNA of the CDR3: TGTGCCAGCAGTGTAGTAGGACTGAGCTCCTACAATGAGCAGTTCTTC.

The chain joins TRBV7-8 to TRBJ2-5; D uncertain. V lost 1 base and J lost 5, with 11 bases in between. Germline V gene sequence: CDR1 SGHVS, CDR2 FQNEAQ. The CDR3 consists of 14 residues. CDR3 amino acids: CASSLGLRRETQYF. CDR3 coding DNA: TGTGCCAGCAGCTTAGGACTCCGCCGGGAGACCCAGTACTTC.

The V and J genes are TRBV6-5 and TRBJ1-2, with 9 bases aligning to TRBD1. Per germline, CDR1 MNHEY and CDR2 SVGAGI. V was pared by 5 bases and J by 8 bases, with 6 bases of the junction left unmatched. The CDR3 contains 13 residues. The CDR3, as DNA: TGTGCCAGCAGTATACAGGGGGCGGTGGGCTACACCTTC. This encodes CASSIQGAVGYTF.

CDR3 DNA: TGTGCCAGCAGTTTCCTCCCGGGACAGGGGGTGTACACCTTC. It codes for CASSFLPGQGVYTF. The rearrangement uses TRBV6-5 and TRBJ1-2, with 11 bases identical to TRBD1. The CDR3 sequence is 14 residues long. V lost 4 bases, J lost 11 bases, and 9 bases stayed unmatched. Germline V CDR1 and CDR2: MNHEY, SVGAGI.

Points on this clone: The sample holds other DNA sequences that translate to the same CDR3. The chain joins TRBV9 to TRBJ2-5; D possibly corresponds to TRBD2 (6 bases). V lost 7 bases and J lost 4, with 11 bases in between. The CDR3 spans 12 residues. Germline CDR1 reads SGDLS; CDR2 reads YYNGEE. This CDR3 is CASGGVAETQYF. DNA for the CDR3: TGTGCCAGCGGAGGGGTGGCAGAGACCCAGTACTTC.

The chain couples TRBV7-6 to TRBJ2-7, with D perhaps matching TRBD2 (7 bases). V was clipped by 1 base and J by 3 bases, with 13 bases between them. The CDR3 extends over 15 amino acids. The germline V gene has CDR1 SGHVS and CDR2 FNYEAQ. The CDR3 sequence: CASSLGGGHGYEQYF. DNA of the CDR3: TGTGCCAGCAGCTTAGGGGGGGGGCACGGCTACGAGCAGTACTTC.

The rearrangement links TRBV9 to TRBJ2-5; TRBD1 might be the D (5 bases). The CDR3 has 13 residues. Trimming pared 0 bases from V and 5 bases from J, leaving 8 bases between. The germline V gene has CDR1 SGDLS and CDR2 YYNGEE. The DNA of the CDR3 is TGTGCCAGCAGCGTAGGACCAGGGGAGACCCAGTACTTC. Residues: CASSVGPGETQYF.

As regards this clone: The same CDR3 also results from other DNA sequences found in this sample. This chain connects TRBV29-1 to TRBJ1-2, with TRBD1 matching 9 bases. Germline V gene lookup returns CDR1 SQVTM and CDR2 ANQGSEA. The CDR3 has 12 amino acids. J gave up 6 bases and V 7 bases, and 6 bases lay outside the gene matches. The chain's CDR3 is CSAWTGVNGYTF. As DNA, the CDR3 is TGCAGCGCCTGGACAGGGGTAAATGGCTACACCTTC.